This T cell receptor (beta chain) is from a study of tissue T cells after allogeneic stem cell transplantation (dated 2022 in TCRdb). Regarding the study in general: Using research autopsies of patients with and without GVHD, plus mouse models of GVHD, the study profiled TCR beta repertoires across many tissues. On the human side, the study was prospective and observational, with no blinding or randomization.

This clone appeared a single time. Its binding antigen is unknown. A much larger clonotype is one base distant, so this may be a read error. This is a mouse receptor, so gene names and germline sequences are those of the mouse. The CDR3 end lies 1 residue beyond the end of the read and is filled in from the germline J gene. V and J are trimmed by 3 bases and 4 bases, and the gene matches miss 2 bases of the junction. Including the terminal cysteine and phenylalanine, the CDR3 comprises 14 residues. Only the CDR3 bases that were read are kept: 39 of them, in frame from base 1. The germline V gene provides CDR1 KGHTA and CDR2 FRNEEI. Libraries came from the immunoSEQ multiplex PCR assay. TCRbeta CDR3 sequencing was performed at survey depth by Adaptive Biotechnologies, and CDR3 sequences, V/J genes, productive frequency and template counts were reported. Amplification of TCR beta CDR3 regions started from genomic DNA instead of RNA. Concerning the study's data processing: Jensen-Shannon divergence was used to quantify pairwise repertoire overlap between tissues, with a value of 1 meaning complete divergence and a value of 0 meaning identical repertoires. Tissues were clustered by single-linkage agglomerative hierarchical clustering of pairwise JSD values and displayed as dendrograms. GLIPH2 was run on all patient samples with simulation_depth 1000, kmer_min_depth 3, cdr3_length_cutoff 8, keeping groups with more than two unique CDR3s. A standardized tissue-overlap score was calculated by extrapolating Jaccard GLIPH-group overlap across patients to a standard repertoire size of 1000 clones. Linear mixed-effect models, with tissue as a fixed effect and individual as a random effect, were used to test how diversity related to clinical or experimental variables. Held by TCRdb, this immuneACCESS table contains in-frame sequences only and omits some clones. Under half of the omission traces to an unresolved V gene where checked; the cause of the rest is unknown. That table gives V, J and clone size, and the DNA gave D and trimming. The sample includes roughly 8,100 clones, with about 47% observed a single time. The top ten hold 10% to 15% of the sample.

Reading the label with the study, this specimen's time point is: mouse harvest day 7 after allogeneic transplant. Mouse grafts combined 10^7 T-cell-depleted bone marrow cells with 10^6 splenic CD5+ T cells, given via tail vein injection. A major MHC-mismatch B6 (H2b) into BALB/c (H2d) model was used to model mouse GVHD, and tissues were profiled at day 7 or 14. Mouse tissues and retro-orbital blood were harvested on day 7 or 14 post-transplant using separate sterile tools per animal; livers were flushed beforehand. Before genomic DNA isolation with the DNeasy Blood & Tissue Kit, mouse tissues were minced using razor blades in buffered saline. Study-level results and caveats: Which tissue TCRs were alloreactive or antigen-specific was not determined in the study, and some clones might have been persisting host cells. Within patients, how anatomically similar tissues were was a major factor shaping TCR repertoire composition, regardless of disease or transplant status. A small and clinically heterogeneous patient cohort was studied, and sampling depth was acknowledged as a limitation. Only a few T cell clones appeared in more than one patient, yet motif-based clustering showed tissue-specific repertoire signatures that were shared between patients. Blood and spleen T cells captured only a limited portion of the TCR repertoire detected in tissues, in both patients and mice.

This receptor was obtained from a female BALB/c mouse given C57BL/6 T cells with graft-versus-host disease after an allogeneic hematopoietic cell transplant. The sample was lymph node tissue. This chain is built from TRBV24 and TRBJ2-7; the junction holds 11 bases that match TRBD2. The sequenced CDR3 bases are TGTGCCAGCAGTCTCGGGACTGGGGGATATGAACAGTAC. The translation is CASSLGTGGYEQY. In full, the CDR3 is CASSLGTGGYEQYF.